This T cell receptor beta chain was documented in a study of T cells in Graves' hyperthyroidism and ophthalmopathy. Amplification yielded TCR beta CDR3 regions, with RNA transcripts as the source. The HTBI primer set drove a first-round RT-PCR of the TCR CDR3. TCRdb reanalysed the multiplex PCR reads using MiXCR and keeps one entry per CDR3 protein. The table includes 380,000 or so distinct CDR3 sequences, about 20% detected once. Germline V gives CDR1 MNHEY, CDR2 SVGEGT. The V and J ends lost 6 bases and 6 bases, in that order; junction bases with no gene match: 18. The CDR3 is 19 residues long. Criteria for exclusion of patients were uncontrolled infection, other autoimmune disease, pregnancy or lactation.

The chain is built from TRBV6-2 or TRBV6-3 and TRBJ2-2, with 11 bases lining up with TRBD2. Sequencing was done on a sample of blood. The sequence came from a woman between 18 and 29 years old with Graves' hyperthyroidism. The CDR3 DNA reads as TGTGCCAGCAGAAGTACCTCCTTCCGGGTAGCGGGGGGGCCCGGGGAGCTGTTTTTT. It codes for CASRSTSFRVAGGPGELFF.